This T cell receptor (beta chain) emerged from a study of blood T cell repertoires in COVID-19. Trimming pared 2 bases from V and 5 bases from J, leaving 15 bases between. Germline CDR1 and CDR2: SGHTA and FQGTGA. The CDR3 spans 15 residues. Source study methods: By means of reference gene primer amplification, nucleated cell counts were estimated. The protocol was immunoSEQ multiplex PCR, while the TCRdb copy is restricted to in-frame clones and leaves out a portion. V, J and clone size were drawn from that table, and D and trimming were deduced from the DNA. In the table there are about 210,000 clones, almost 85% of which are singletons.

The sequenced sample was peripheral blood. The V gene is TRBV7-3, the J gene TRBJ1-2, with D possibly matching TRBD1 (5 bases). This receptor was taken from a woman in her thirties or forties with acute or convalescent COVID-19. CDR3 DNA sequence: TGTGCCAGCAGCTTATCGAATAGCGGGGGTTATGGCTACACCTTC. Its protein is CASSLSNSGGYGYTF.